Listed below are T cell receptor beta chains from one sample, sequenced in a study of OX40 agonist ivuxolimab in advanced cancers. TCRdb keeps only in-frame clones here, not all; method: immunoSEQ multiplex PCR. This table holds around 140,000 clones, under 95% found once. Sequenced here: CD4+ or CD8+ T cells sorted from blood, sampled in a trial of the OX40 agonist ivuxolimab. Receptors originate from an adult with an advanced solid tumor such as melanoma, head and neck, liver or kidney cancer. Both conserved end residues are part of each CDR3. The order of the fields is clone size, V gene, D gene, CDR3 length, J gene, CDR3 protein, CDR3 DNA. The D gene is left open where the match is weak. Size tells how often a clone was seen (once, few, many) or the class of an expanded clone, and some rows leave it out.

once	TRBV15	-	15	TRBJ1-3	CATSSRTRLERTIYF	TGTGCCACCAGCAGTAGGACTCGTTTGGAACGCACCATATATTTT
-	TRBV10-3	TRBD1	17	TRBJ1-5	CAISARGTGESNQPQHF	TGTGCCATCAGTGCAAGGGGTACAGGGGAGAGCAATCAGCCCCAGCATTTT
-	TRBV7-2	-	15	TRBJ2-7	CASSPRDSNSYEQYF	TGTGCCAGCAGCCCCCGGGACTCCAACTCCTACGAGCAGTACTTC
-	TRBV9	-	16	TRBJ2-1	CASSPPDAVLSNEQFF	TGTGCCAGCAGCCCCCCCGACGCGGTCCTGAGCAATGAGCAGTTCTTC
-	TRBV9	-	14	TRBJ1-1	CASSPRTVNTEAFF	TGTGCCAGCAGCCCAAGGACGGTGAACACTGAAGCTTTCTTT
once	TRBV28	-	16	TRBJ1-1	CASSLWGVGDNTEAFF	TGTGCCAGCAGTTTATGGGGGGTGGGAGATAACACTGAAGCTTTCTTT
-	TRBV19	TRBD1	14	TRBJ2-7	CASSGDRGAGEQYF	TGTGCCAGTAGTGGGGACAGGGGAGCGGGGGAGCAGTACTTC
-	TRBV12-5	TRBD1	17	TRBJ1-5	CASGLIRDRSSNQPQHF	TGTGCTAGTGGTTTGATCCGGGACAGGAGTAGCAATCAGCCCCAGCATTTT
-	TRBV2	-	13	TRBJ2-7	CASSEETLTEQYF	TGTGCCAGCAGTGAAGAGACTCTCACCGAGCAGTACTTC
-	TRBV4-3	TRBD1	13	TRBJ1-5	CASSHGQDQPQHF	TGCGCCAGCAGCCACGGACAGGATCAGCCCCAGCATTTT
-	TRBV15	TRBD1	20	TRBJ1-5	CATSSVPRITGQGGNQPQHF	TGTGCCACCAGCAGCGTCCCCCGAATTACGGGACAGGGAGGCAATCAGCCCCAGCATTTT
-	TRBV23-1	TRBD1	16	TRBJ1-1	CASTILTGGANTEAFF	TGCGCCAGCACAATCCTTACAGGGGGCGCGAACACTGAAGCTTTCTTT
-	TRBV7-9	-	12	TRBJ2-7	CASSQPRQEQYF	TGTGCCAGCAGCCAGCCACGACAAGAGCAGTACTTC
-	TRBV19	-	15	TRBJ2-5	CASSRWGSEQETQYF	TGTGCCAGTAGTCGCTGGGGCAGCGAACAAGAGACCCAGTACTTC
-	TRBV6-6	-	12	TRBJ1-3	CASGTAGNTIYF	TGTGCCAGCGGGACGGCGGGAAACACCATATATTTT
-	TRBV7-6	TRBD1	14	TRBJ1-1	CASSRRTGEAEAFF	TGTGCCAGCAGCCGTAGGACAGGGGAGGCTGAAGCTTTCTTT
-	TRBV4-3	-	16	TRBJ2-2	CASSQEGWTKAGELFF	TGCGCCAGCAGCCAAGAGGGGTGGACTAAGGCCGGGGAGCTGTTTTTT
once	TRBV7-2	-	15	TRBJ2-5	CATCPSYGLQETQYF	TGTGCCACCTGCCCCTCATACGGGCTCCAAGAGACCCAGTACTTC
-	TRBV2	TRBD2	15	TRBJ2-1	CASSDGTSQFNEQFF	TGTGCCAGCAGTGATGGGACTAGTCAGTTCAATGAGCAGTTCTTC
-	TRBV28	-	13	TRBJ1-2	CASSLKGPVGYTF	TGTGCCAGCAGTTTGAAGGGGCCGGTTGGCTACACCTTC
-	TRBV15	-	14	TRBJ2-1	CATSRLGRDNEQFF	TGTGCCACCAGCCGCCTGGGCAGGGATAATGAGCAGTTCTTC
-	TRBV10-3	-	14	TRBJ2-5	CAISEGPLKETQYF	TGTGCCATCAGTGAGGGGCCTCTCAAAGAGACCCAGTACTTC
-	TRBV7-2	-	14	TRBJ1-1	CASSLDPGFAEAFF	TGTGCCAGCAGCTTAGATCCGGGTTTCGCTGAAGCTTTCTTT
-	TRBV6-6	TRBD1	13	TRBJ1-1	CASSYRQGMGAFF	TGTGCCAGCAGTTACCGACAGGGAATGGGGGCTTTCTTT
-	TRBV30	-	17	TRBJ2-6	CAWSPRTVETGANVLTF	TGTGCCTGGAGTCCCCGGACAGTAGAAACTGGGGCCAACGTCCTGACTTTC
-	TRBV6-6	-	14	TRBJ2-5	CASSQTRPTETQYF	TGTGCCAGCAGTCAAACGCGGCCTACCGAGACCCAGTACTTC
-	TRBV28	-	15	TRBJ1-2	CASSLLGGVDYGYTF	TGTGCCAGCAGTTTATTAGGGGGGGTTGACTATGGCTACACCTTC
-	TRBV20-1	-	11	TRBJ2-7	CSARQLDEQYF	TGCAGTGCTAGACAGTTAGATGAGCAGTACTTC
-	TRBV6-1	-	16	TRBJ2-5	CASSEQGPGSTETQYF	TGTGCCAGCAGTGAGCAGGGCCCCGGTTCTACGGAGACCCAGTACTTC
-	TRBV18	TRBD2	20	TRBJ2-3	CASSSRGTSGNQLSTDTQYF	TGTGCCAGCTCATCACGAGGGACTAGCGGGAACCAACTGAGCACAGATACGCAGTATTTT
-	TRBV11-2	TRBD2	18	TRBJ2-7	CASSLPLATSGRSYEQYF	TGTGCCAGCAGCTTACCTCTGGCGACTAGCGGGAGAAGCTACGAGCAGTACTTC
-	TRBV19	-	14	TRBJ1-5	CASSMAGRNQPQHF	TGTGCCAGTAGTATGGCAGGGCGCAATCAGCCCCAGCATTTT
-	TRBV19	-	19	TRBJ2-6	CASSIRPFSFPSGANVLTF	TGTGCCAGTAGTATACGGCCATTCTCCTTTCCCTCTGGGGCCAACGTCCTGACTTTC
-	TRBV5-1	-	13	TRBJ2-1	CASSQRDFNEQFF	TGCGCCAGCAGCCAACGGGACTTCAATGAGCAGTTCTTC
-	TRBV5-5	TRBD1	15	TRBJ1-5	CASSPIRGQNQPQHF	TGTGCCAGCAGCCCGATCAGGGGGCAAAATCAGCCCCAGCATTTT
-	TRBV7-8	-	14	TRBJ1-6	CASSLSVFNSPLHF	TGTGCCAGCAGCTTGTCAGTGTTTAATTCACCCCTCCACTTT
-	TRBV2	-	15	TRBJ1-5	CASSEFGSPNQPQHF	TGTGCCAGCAGTGAGTTTGGCAGCCCCAATCAGCCCCAGCATTTT
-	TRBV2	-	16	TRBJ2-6	CASSVGRRSGANVLTF	TGTGCCAGCAGTGTGGGCAGAAGATCTGGGGCCAACGTCCTGACTTTC
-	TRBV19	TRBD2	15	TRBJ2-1	CASSQLAGVGSEQFF	TGTGCCAGTAGTCAGCTAGCGGGAGTCGGTAGTGAGCAGTTCTTC
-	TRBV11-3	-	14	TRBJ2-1	CASSLGRDIYEQFF	TGTGCCAGCAGCTTAGGGCGGGATATCTATGAGCAGTTCTTC
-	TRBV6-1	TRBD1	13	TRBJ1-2	CASSDRQGRRYTF	TGTGCCAGCAGTGACCGACAGGGTAGGCGCTACACCTTC
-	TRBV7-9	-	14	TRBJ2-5	CASSFAAVQETQYF	TGTGCCAGCAGCTTCGCGGCAGTACAAGAGACCCAGTACTTC
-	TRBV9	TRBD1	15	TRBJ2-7	CASSVAQGVVHEQYF	TGTGCCAGCAGCGTAGCTCAGGGGGTTGTCCACGAGCAGTACTTC
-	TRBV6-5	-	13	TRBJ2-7	CASSRGFSYEQYF	TGTGCCAGCAGTCGGGGGTTCTCCTACGAGCAGTACTTC
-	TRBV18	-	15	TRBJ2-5	CASSPRAGSQETQYF	TGTGCCAGCTCCCCACGGGCAGGGAGCCAAGAGACCCAGTACTTC
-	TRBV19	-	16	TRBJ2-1	CASSIIGAGALNEQFF	TGTGCCAGTAGCATTATAGGGGCAGGGGCCCTCAATGAGCAGTTCTTC
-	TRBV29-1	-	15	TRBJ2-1	CSVESGAGVFNEQFF	TGCAGCGTTGAATCCGGGGCAGGGGTATTCAATGAGCAGTTCTTC
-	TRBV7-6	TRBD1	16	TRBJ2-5	CASSLPSDRAGETQYF	TGTGCCAGCAGCTTACCCTCGGACAGGGCCGGGGAGACCCAGTACTTC